This TCR beta chain stems from a study of cytomegalovirus exposure and HLA in healthy donors (dated by TCRdb to 2015 to 2018). Regarding the study in general: According to an earlier analysis of around 600 of the donors, some 170 million T cells yielded some 110 million unique TCR beta sequences and approximately 280 Gb of sequence data. An early release that covered more than 550 HLA-typed donors contained about 300 gigabases of sequencing data and 80 million or so unique TCR sequences. Among the roughly 370 genotyped donors, about 83% belonged to the genetic ancestry cluster associated with self-reported Caucasian donors. The study aimed to test whether signatures of past pathogen exposure could be identified by cataloging public T cell receptors. The study profiled the T cell repertoires of fewer than 850 subjects by immunosequencing and related them to cytomegalovirus serostatus. Besides the first cohort of more than 650 subjects, a separate validation cohort made up of around 120 different subjects was used. To predict cytomegalovirus infection status, the study brought together high-throughput TCR immunosequencing, statistical association of individual TCRs with disease status, and machine learning. To study patterns of TCR occurrence, a later analysis re-analyzed previously published TCR beta repertoires from just over 650 donors and added high-resolution HLA genotyping. Rather than drawing on any new phenotypic data, the later analysis identified candidate immune exposures from TCR beta sequences and the way those sequences occurred across donors. An earlier analysis of approximately 630 of the donors applied high-throughput TCR beta sequencing to assess whether each TCR beta V gene segment acted as functional or pseudogenic. Donor age, sex, ethnicity and CMV serostatus were collected together with the repertoire data. Genome-wide SNP genotypes for about 65% of the roughly 670 donors were used in a later genetic analysis, which treated that subset as a discovery cohort. All discovery cohort repertoires had been generated using a single sequencing platform. HLA typing included class I and class II loci at four-digit resolution. Typing coverage varied by locus: roughly 629-640 donors for A, B, C, DRB1 and DQB1; more than 500 for DQA1; approximately 610 for DPA1; some 470 for DPB1. A handful of DR-DQ haplotypes were handled as single units for association and clustering because linkage in the cohort was strong. Across 398 genotyped donors of the cohort, an average of 235,054 unique TCR beta nucleotide sequences per donor were sequenced, and 15% to 20% of those sequences were non-productive. Study-wide findings and limitations: In vitro tests confirmed that a few of the cytomegalovirus-associated TCR beta chains recognize cytomegalovirus antigens. In a later genetic analysis, a missense DCLRE1C variant was associated with V-gene and J-gene trimming of TCR beta chains, and the association was replicated in an independent cohort. Broadly in line with IMGT annotations, most TCR beta V segments showed up in productive rearrangements about 87% or about 30% of the time in an earlier analysis of a few hundred of the donors. Across donors, most TCR sequences were observed very rarely, whereas some public TCRs were present in many individuals. A later analysis found that TCR association rates varied across HLA loci, with DRB1 alleles showing the most associated TCRs and HLA-C alleles the fewest. A group of highly shared sequence variants was considered likely to be a technical artifact of the sequencing pipeline. In a later analysis, several top co-occurrence clusters were reported to appear linked to parvovirus B19, influenza, CMV and Epstein-Barr virus. Correlated functional status among segregating V segments might reflect linkage disequilibrium, but an unknown experimental factor could not be ruled out. The presence/absence analyses assumed that sequencing depth was roughly uniform across donors, and that assumption may not be true. The authors suggested that the approach could potentially be generalized to other disease states and immunological phenotypes. In a later analysis, HLA-associated TCR beta chains were found to be more clonally expanded and to have lower generation probabilities than equally common non-associated chains. Assigning TCR associations to individual alleles was difficult when HLA alleles, especially DR and DQ, strongly co-occurred. Because HLA typing was missing for some donors at each locus, association tests included only the typed subset. This cohort had only TCR beta chains sequenced, and the lack of alpha or paired-chain data limited which features could be detected. According to a later genetic analysis, donors in an Asian-associated ancestry cluster had fewer N-insertions in productive TCRs than the approximately 650-donor mean. A later analysis associated around 16,000 TCR beta sequences with specific HLA alleles at a false discovery rate of 0.05. Most CMV-associated TCR beta chains appeared to be HLA-restricted in a later analysis, and the HLA associations seemed to be driven largely by CMV exposure. Some IMGT-functional V segments, including TRBV6-2 and TRBV6-3, could not be told apart with the 87-base-pair reads, so those segments were excluded. The earlier analysis of a few hundred of the donors excluded some 16 rarely observed V segments, including chromosome 9 orphons, because counts were too low. In the study, about 150 TCR beta chains were listed as associated with cytomegalovirus. In both the original and validation cohorts, the classifier was reported to diagnose cytomegalovirus status with high specificity and sensitivity. Immune exposure information for the cohort was limited to CMV serostatus. A further reported finding was that TCR beta sequences accurately predicted the HLA-A and HLA-B alleles for most subjects in the first cohort.

In total, approximately 700 healthy bone marrow donors made up the cohort. At the time of sampling, every cohort member was nominally healthy, though immune exposures that went unrecorded were likely present. The donor tested CMV seropositive and was one of the 289 seropositive cohort members. A peripheral blood sample was provided by each donor, and peripheral blood mononuclear cells were used for TCR beta sequencing. The Qiagen DNeasy Blood Extraction Kit was used to extract genomic DNA from the blood cell samples. The germline V gene (reference sequence) supplies CDR1 LNHNV and CDR2 YYDKDF. The CDR3 goes from the cysteine to the phenylalanine over 17 residues. The DNA shown is the 51-base CDR3, in frame from base 1. V is clipped by 0 bases and J by 3 bases, and the sequence between their germline boundaries is 17 bases long. On this clone itself: Its binding antigen is unknown. Base qualities are not recorded, but no much larger clone differs from it by a single base.

Library preparation used the immunoSEQ multiplex PCR assay. For the multiplex PCR, a mixture combining 60 forward primers for TCR Vbeta segments and 13 reverse primers for TCR Jbeta segments was used. Amplification of the CDR3 region of rearranged TCR beta genes was performed with a multiplex PCR assay on genomic DNA. The amplified TCR beta libraries were sequenced on the Illumina HiSeq System as 87-base-pair reads. Regarding the original processing steps: Across the 700 or so repertoires, a later analysis counted tens of millions of unique TCR beta chains, some 11 million of which were shared by at least two donors. Raw reads were error-corrected and collapsed into unique sequences by a nearest-neighbor algorithm in which closely related sequences were merged to remove PCR and sequencing errors. CDR3 sequences were aligned to IMGT reference sequences to assign V, D and J gene segments. For a sequence to be retained, a match of at least six nucleotides was required to both a V gene segment and a J gene segment. A rearrangement counted as productive if the CDR3 had no stop codons and remained in frame with V and J, and every other rearrangement counted as non-productive. Following IMGT convention, CDR3 was defined as the stretch from the second conserved V-encoded cysteine to the conserved J-encoded phenylalanine. The earlier analysis of 500 to 650 of the donors excluded any sequence lacking an unambiguous match to a single V gene segment. In an earlier analysis of approximately 500 of the donors, a V segment was called functional when productive rearrangements were above 56.7%, and segregating when the standard deviation between donors exceeded 5%. To diagnose cytomegalovirus status from the catalog of TCR beta chain sequences, a statistical classification framework was built. V and J gene assignment, in a later analysis, came from comparing TCR nucleotide sequences with IMGT/GENE-DB human TR gene sequences. The TCRdist pipeline was used in a later analysis to assign CDR3 sequences and most-parsimonious VDJ recombination scenarios. In a later analysis, each TCR beta chain was defined by its CDR3 amino acid sequence together with its V-gene family, and reads without a unique V-gene family were excluded. To address suspected cross-contamination and a sequencing artifact, a later analysis removed 550 to 750 highly shared, low-generation-probability nucleotide sequences. For each public chain, a later analysis derived a clonal expansion index from normalized ranks of inferred template counts within each repertoire. In a later analysis, generation probabilities were computed with a VDJ recombination model fitted to out-of-frame rearrangements, and the resulting probabilities were checked against IGoR. A later analysis scored TCR-TCR, TCR-HLA and TCR-CMV co-occurrence with hypergeometric tests, applying a repertoire-size bias correction to TCR pairs. To estimate false discovery rates, a later analysis permuted the HLA or CMV assignments 20 times. A later analysis grouped co-occurring TCRs with DBSCAN, adding TCRdist sequence similarity when clustering within HLA-allele-positive subsets. Repertoires with fewer than 30,000 or more than 120,000 public chains were left out of co-occurrence clustering, as were four to six repertoires with anomalous nucleotide sharing. Here the immuneACCESS table is served through TCRdb, limited to in-frame sequences with V and J called. Missing clones are a known gap in these copies; in checked studies unresolved V genes cover under half, and the rest lacks a known reason. From that table come the V and J calls and clone size; the DNA was used to work out D and trimming. The sample records around 190,000 clones, around 83% of which are singletons. Over 1.5% of the sample goes to the ten largest clones.

This receptor was taken from a man between 35 and 55 years old in good health and CMV-seropositive. The sample comprised PBMCs. The rearrangement joined TRBV15 to TRBJ2-5; a tentative D call is TRBD1 (6 bases match). The CDR3 protein sequence reads: CATSREGRDRLEETQYF. The DNA is as follows: TGTGCCACCAGCAGAGAGGGCCGCGACAGGTTAGAAGAGACCCAGTACTTC.